This TCR beta chain originates from a study of T cell responses to AZD1222 COVID-19 vaccine. Whole-study findings and limits: White British donors predominated, females outnumbered males, and clonal diversity was possibly underestimated. Only after the peak T cell response were repertoires sampled.

For this clone: Its specificity is unknown.

Method: immunoSEQ multiplex PCR; TCRdb's copy keeps in-frame clones and lacks some. The sample yields over 150,000 clones, less than 90% seen once. From germline, CDR1 is MNHEY and CDR2 SVGAGI. This CDR3 spans 14 amino acids. Trimming stripped 7 bases from V and 9 bases from J, with 21 bases between. The TCR was taken from an adult in good health. This specimen was peripheral blood, taken on day 0 of MenACWY control vaccination. This chain connects TRBV6-5 to TRBJ1-2, with D perhaps matching TRBD1 (6 bases). Here the CDR3 DNA reads TGTGCCAGCACCCTTACTGAGGGGGTTGGAAGCTACACCTTC. Translating gives CASTLTEGVGSYTF.